This T cell receptor (beta chain) was found in a study of OX40 agonist ivuxolimab in advanced cancers. Looking at the study overall: Treatment of patients was with ivuxolimab, an agonistic anti-OX40 (CD134) antibody. Findings and limits, study-wide: Certain nonresponders additionally had low normalized T-cell clonal expansion.

As regards this clone: The target antigen is unknown.

The length of the CDR3 is 15 residues. J gave up 2 bases and V 7 bases, and 9 bases lay outside the gene matches. Germline values: CDR1 SNHLY, CDR2 FYNNEI. Patients with autoimmune history or systemic immunosuppression were excluded. Profiled with immunoSEQ multiplex PCR; TCRdb holds only in-frame clones, not every one. The sample carries tens of thousands of clones, 91% recorded once. Sample: CD4+ or CD8+ T cells sorted from blood, taken in a trial of the OX40 agonist ivuxolimab. The TCR comes from an adult with an advanced solid tumor such as melanoma, head and neck, liver or kidney cancer. V gene TRBV2 combines with J gene TRBJ2-3; 7 bases fit TRBD2. The chain's CDR3 is CASKKRDPPTDTQYF. The DNA for the CDR3 is TGTGCCAGCAAAAAGCGGGACCCACCCACAGATACGCAGTATTTT.